There are many counts of the clone carrying this T cell receptor (beta chain). The target antigen is unknown. Trimming took off 0 bases at V and 8 bases at J, with 5 bases between the two ends. Germline V gene data show CDR1 as SGHVS and CDR2 as FNYEAQ. The CDR3 extends over 12 amino acids. TCRdb itself ran the reads through MiXCR, one entry per CDR3 protein. The sample consists of roughly 990,000 distinct CDR3 sequences, roughly 31% of them appearing once. This specimen belongs to a study of T cell repertoires in cytomegalovirus infection. The receptor was derived from a human donor in good health (CMV status not recorded). Some clones in this sample may be carry-over from other donors' samples. The chain uses TRBV7-6 and TRBJ2-1; D is undetermined. The sample consisted of cultured CD8+ T cells from PBMCs, taken from culture after CMV antigen stimulation. CDR3 loop: CASSLANDEQFF. The CDR3 DNA follows: TGTGCCAGCAGCTTAGCGAACGATGAGCAGTTCTTC.